This T cell receptor (beta chain) was sequenced in a study of T cells after yellow fever vaccination. The overall study: Fractions of low cell number were prepared using SMART-Seq v4 Ultra Low Input. Points from the study as a whole: Although most clonotypes did not, a small share appeared in both CD4 and CD8 compartments.

V lost 5 bases and J lost 3; bases outside the gene matches: 3. The CDR3 spans 13 residues. The germline gives CDR1 MNHEY, CDR2 SMNVEV (reference sequence). The table lists this clonotype with a count of one. The antigen remains undetermined. TCRdb re-analysed the 5' RACE reads in MiXCR, keeping a single row per CDR3 protein. The table includes approximately 160,000 distinct CDR3 sequences, around 9.7% detected once. The sequence derives from a man between 18 and 29 years old who received the YFV17D yellow fever vaccine. The specimen comprised CD8+ T cells sorted from PBMCs, sampled 45 days after the yellow fever booster vaccination. The chain has TRBV27 and TRBJ2-7, with TRBD1 matching over 8 bases. The CDR3 DNA sequence: TGTGCCAGCAGTGTGACAGGGGACTACGAGCAGTACTTC. Encoded protein: CASSVTGDYEQYF.